The TCR beta chain under discussion was sequenced for a study of patients and donors after allogeneic stem cell transplantation (dated by TCRdb to the early 2020s). Library generation was performed with RT-PCR. Sequenced using a NextSeq 550. The raw public data were reprocessed by TCRdb itself: fastp quality trimming at Q25, MiXCR clonotype calling, in-frame beta chains only. CDR3 protein sequences are deduplicated, and each keeps its most common genes and DNA. A total of some 230,000 distinct CDR3 sequences appear in this sample, roughly 15% of them only once. The ten largest clones represent 11% of the sample. This clonotype was found many times. No antigen is known for it. No quality values exist for individual bases; no much larger clone is one base distant. V is cut by 2 bases and J by 0 bases, and the space between the germline ends is 17 bases. The CDR1 and CDR2 encoded by the germline V gene are SGHAT and FQNNGV. Its CDR3 holds 18 amino acids, cysteine through phenylalanine. The DNA shown is the 54-base CDR3, in frame from base 1.

Material for sequencing was blood, either unsorted or a sorted T cell fraction (not recorded which). The receptor's source is a human donor who was either an allogeneic HSCT recipient or a stem cell or donor lymphocyte infusion donor (not recorded which). It is not recorded whose cells these are; they may come from a transplant donor. The chain joins TRBV11-2 to TRBJ2-1; TRBD2 is perhaps the D gene, given 5 matching bases. At the DNA level, the sequence is TGTGCCAGCAGCTTATATCTCTCGGGATCCCGCTCCTACAATGAGCAGTTCTTC. Its protein is CASSLYLSGSRSYNEQFF.